The present entry profiles one TCR beta chain with its context. Germline CDR1 is KGHSH and CDR2 is LQKENI. V lost 8 bases to trimming and J lost 4 bases, with 21 bases between them. The CDR3 runs to 15 residues. This record comes from a study of blood T cells in healthy people across ages. A J-beta primer mix and a sample-barcoded 5' primer were used in a second PCR of about 7 to 11 cycles. MiXCR, run by TCRdb on the 5' RACE reads, gives a single entry per CDR3 protein. The sample carries 700,000 to 1,000,000 distinct CDR3 sequences, under 45% recorded once. J is TRBJ2-7 and V is TRBV18, with D possibly TRBD1 on 6 matching bases. The sequenced sample consisted of blood. This receptor was obtained from a man aged 55 to 70 in good health. Written as DNA, the CDR3 is TGTGCCAGCGCAATGGACAGAGGCATTAAATACGAGCAGTACTTC. Its translation: CASAMDRGIKYEQYF.